This TCR beta chain was observed in a study of cytomegalovirus exposure and HLA in healthy donors. Overall study findings and caveats: In vitro checks showed that a few CMV-associated chains really do target CMV antigens. TCR beta chains numbering some 160 were designated cytomegalovirus-associated. Most TCRs appeared rarely, but some public TCRs recurred in many donors.

Produced via immunoSEQ multiplex PCR; TCRdb's table is partial and in-frame only. The sample has roughly 60,000 clones, around 94% seen once. The donors were members of the approximately 110-subject validation cohort (separate from the roughly 680-subject first cohort). CDR1 and CDR2 (germline): ENHRY, SYGVKD. The CDR3 is 14 amino acids. Losses at the gene ends were 0 bases for V and 8 bases for J; bases not matched to a gene: 5. This clone was picked up one time. The target antigen is unknown. J is TRBJ2-7 and V is TRBV10-3, with 9 bases fitting TRBD1. Material: PBMCs. The sequence was obtained from a man younger than 35 in good health and CMV-seronegative. The CDR3 loop reads CAISESGTGSQQYF. Written as DNA, the CDR3 is TGTGCCATCAGTGAGTCAGGGACAGGGTCGCAGCAGTACTTC.